A selection of T cell receptor beta chains follows, all from one sample in a study of blood T cell repertoires in COVID-19. Only in-frame clones appear in the TCRdb table, and some are missing; sequencing was by immunoSEQ multiplex PCR. In the table there are about 120,000 clones, around 88% of which are singletons. Sequenced sample: peripheral blood. These receptors came from a man aged 50 to 59 with acute or convalescent COVID-19. CDR3s include the opening cysteine and the closing phenylalanine or tryptophan. The D gene is left open where the match is weak. Only some rows state a clone size, as once, few, many or a class for expanded clones.

J: TRBJ1-1
D: .
size: .
V: TRBV5-1
CDR3: CASSFWTENTEAFF
DNA: TGCGCCAGCAGCTTCTGGACAGAGAACACTGAAGCTTTCTTT

J: TRBJ1-2
D: .
size: .
V: TRBV10-2
CDR3: CASVQFMNYGYTF
DNA: TGCGCCAGCGTACAGTTCATGAACTATGGCTACACCTTC

J: TRBJ2-7
D: .
size: few
V: TRBV5-1
CDR3: CASSTRGASSYEQYF
DNA: TGCGCCAGCAGCACCCGCGGGGCCAGCTCCTACGAGCAGTACTTC

J: TRBJ2-2
D: TRBD1
size: .
V: TRBV3-1/TRBV3-2
CDR3: CASSQRGPSGELFF
DNA: TGTGCCAGCAGCCAAAGGGGGCCAAGCGGGGAGCTGTTTTTT

J: TRBJ2-1
D: .
size: .
V: TRBV6-6
CDR3: CASSYQASSYNEQFF
DNA: TGTGCCAGCAGTTACCAAGCTAGCTCCTACAATGAGCAGTTCTTC

J: TRBJ1-2
D: TRBD1
size: .
V: TRBV19
CDR3: CASSTTYDREHGYTF
DNA: TGTGCCAGTAGTACAACCTACGACAGGGAGCATGGCTACACCTTC

J: TRBJ2-3
D: .
size: .
V: TRBV7-3
CDR3: CASSFGGPSSTDTQYF
DNA: TGTGCCAGCAGCTTCGGGGGGCCAAGTAGCACAGATACGCAGTATTTT

J: TRBJ2-5
D: TRBD2
size: .
V: TRBV9
CDR3: CASSAGLAGETQYF
DNA: TGTGCCAGCAGCGCGGGACTAGCGGGGGAGACCCAGTACTTC

J: TRBJ1-2
D: TRBD1
size: .
V: TRBV11-2
CDR3: CASSQWDRGGGGYTF
DNA: TGTGCCAGCAGCCAATGGGACAGGGGCGGTGGTGGCTACACCTTC

J: TRBJ1-2
D: .
size: .
V: TRBV5-1
CDR3: CASSLASTDYGYTF
DNA: TGCGCCAGCAGCTTGGCCTCGACAGACTATGGCTACACCTTC

J: TRBJ1-6
D: TRBD1
size: .
V: TRBV10-3
CDR3: CAITDRAGNSPLHF
DNA: TGTGCCATTACGGACAGGGCTGGCAATTCACCCCTCCACTTT

J: TRBJ1-2
D: .
size: .
V: TRBV28
CDR3: CASSSVPRKLYGYTF
DNA: TGTGCCAGCAGCTCCGTTCCCCGCAAACTCTATGGCTACACCTTC

J: TRBJ2-2
D: TRBD1
size: .
V: TRBV9
CDR3: CASGDRVSGELFF
DNA: TGTGCCAGCGGGGACAGGGTATCGGGGGAGCTGTTTTTT

J: TRBJ2-7
D: .
size: .
V: TRBV5-1
CDR3: CASSSDYEQYF
DNA: TGCGCCAGCAGCTCAGATTACGAGCAGTACTTC

J: TRBJ2-3
D: TRBD2
size: .
V: TRBV6-4
CDR3: CASSDSAGLGRTDTQYF
DNA: TGTGCCAGCAGTGACTCGGCAGGACTAGGTCGCACAGATACGCAGTATTTT

J: TRBJ2-7
D: TRBD1
size: .
V: TRBV19
CDR3: CASSIAGTEGYEQYF
DNA: TGTGCCAGTAGTATAGCGGGGACAGAAGGCTACGAGCAGTACTTC

J: TRBJ1-6
D: .
size: .
V: TRBV28
CDR3: CASSPPGLTHSPLHF
DNA: TGTGCCAGCAGTCCACCGGGACTCACCCATTCACCCCTCCACTTT

J: TRBJ2-1
D: TRBD1
size: .
V: TRBV4-1
CDR3: CASSQGLRGNEQFF
DNA: TGCGCCAGCAGCCAAGGTCTCAGGGGGAATGAGCAGTTCTTC

J: TRBJ2-1
D: .
size: .
V: TRBV28
CDR3: CASSPLSTGSGSYNEQFF
DNA: TGTGCCAGCAGTCCCCTCTCAACAGGTTCCGGCTCCTACAATGAGCAGTTCTTC

J: TRBJ1-5
D: .
size: .
V: TRBV7-9
CDR3: CASSTGGPYSNQPQHF
DNA: TGTGCCAGCAGCACCGGGGGACCCTATAGCAATCAGCCCCAGCATTTT

J: TRBJ1-1
D: .
size: .
V: TRBV7-7
CDR3: CASSFWRALNTEAFF
DNA: TGTGCTAGCAGCTTTTGGCGAGCGTTGAACACTGAAGCTTTCTTT

J: TRBJ1-5
D: .
size: .
V: TRBV6-1
CDR3: CASSEIIQGPNQPQHF
DNA: TGTGCCAGCAGTGAAATTATCCAGGGGCCGAATCAGCCCCAGCATTTT

J: TRBJ1-4
D: .
size: .
V: TRBV3-1/TRBV3-2
CDR3: CASSQGAGATNEKLFF
DNA: TGTGCCAGCAGCCAAGGGGCGGGGGCAACTAATGAAAAACTGTTTTTT

J: TRBJ1-6
D: .
size: .
V: TRBV2
CDR3: CASSSEQINSPLHF
DNA: TGTGCCAGCAGTTCGGAACAGATTAATTCACCCCTCCACTTT

J: TRBJ2-3
D: .
size: .
V: TRBV7-6
CDR3: CASSRTGTLGDTQYF
DNA: TGTGCCAGCAGCCGAACTGGGACTCTCGGAGATACGCAGTATTTT

J: TRBJ1-5
D: .
size: .
V: TRBV27
CDR3: CASSLRLNSNQPQHF
DNA: TGTGCCAGCAGTTTGAGGCTTAATAGCAATCAGCCCCAGCATTTT

J: TRBJ1-2
D: .
size: .
V: TRBV2
CDR3: CASRTGHGYTF
DNA: TGTGCCAGCAGGACCGGACACGGCTACACCTTC

J: TRBJ2-7
D: TRBD2
size: .
V: TRBV27
CDR3: CASSWGGPYEQYF
DNA: TGTGCCAGCAGTTGGGGGGGACCTTACGAGCAGTACTTC

J: TRBJ1-1
D: .
size: .
V: TRBV4-1
CDR3: CASSQGTARYEAFF
DNA: TGCGCCAGCAGCCAAGGAACAGCCAGATATGAAGCTTTCTTT

J: TRBJ1-2
D: TRBD1
size: .
V: TRBV7-9
CDR3: CASSSTGLKGYTF
DNA: TGTGCCAGCAGCTCGACAGGGTTAAAAGGCTACACCTTC

J: TRBJ2-7
D: TRBD1
size: .
V: TRBV5-6
CDR3: CASSLFGTGGFYEQYF
DNA: TGTGCCAGCAGCTTGTTTGGTACAGGGGGCTTCTACGAGCAGTACTTC

J: TRBJ1-4
D: TRBD1
size: .
V: TRBV6-5
CDR3: CASGEGQGYEKLFF
DNA: TGTGCCAGCGGGGAGGGACAGGGATATGAAAAACTGTTTTTT

J: TRBJ2-1
D: TRBD2
size: .
V: TRBV9
CDR3: CASSVGFSGFSSYNEQFF
DNA: TGTGCCAGCAGCGTAGGTTTTAGCGGGTTTAGCTCCTACAATGAGCAGTTCTTC

J: TRBJ1-2
D: .
size: .
V: TRBV18
CDR3: CASSGRQLPDPDDNYGYTF
DNA: TGTGCCAGCTCAGGAAGACAGCTCCCAGATCCGGACGATAACTATGGCTACACCTTC